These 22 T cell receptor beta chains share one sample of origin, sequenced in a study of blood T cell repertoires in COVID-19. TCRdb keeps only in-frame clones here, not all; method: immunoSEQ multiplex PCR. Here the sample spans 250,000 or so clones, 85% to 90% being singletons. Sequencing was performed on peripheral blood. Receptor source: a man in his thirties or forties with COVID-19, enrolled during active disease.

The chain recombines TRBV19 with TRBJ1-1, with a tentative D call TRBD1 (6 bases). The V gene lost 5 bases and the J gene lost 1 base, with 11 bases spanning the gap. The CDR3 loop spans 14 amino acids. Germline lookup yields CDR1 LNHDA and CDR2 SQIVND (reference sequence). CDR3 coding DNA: TGTGCCAGTAGTTCACAGGGATCGAACACTGAAGCTTTCTTT. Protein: CASSSQGSNTEAFF.

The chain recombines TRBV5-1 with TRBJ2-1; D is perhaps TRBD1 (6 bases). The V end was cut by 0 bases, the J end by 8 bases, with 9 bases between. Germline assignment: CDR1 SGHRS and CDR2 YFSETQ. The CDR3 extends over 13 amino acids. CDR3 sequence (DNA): TGCGCCAGCAGCTTGGACAGGGTCGATGAGCAGTTCTTC. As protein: CASSLDRVDEQFF. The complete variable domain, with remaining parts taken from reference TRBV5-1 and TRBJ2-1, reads KAGVTQTPRYLIKTRGQQVTLSCSPISGHRSVSWYQQTPGQGLQFLFEYFSETQRNKGNFPGRFSGRQFSNSRSEMNVSTLELGDSALYLCASSLDRVDEQFFGPGTRLTVL.

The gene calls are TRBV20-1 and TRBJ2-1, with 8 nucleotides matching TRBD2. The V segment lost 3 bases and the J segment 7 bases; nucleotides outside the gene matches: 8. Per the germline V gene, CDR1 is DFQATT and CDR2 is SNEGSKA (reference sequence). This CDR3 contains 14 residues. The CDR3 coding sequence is TGCAGTGCTAGTATTAGCGGGGCGAGTAATGAGCAGTTCTTC. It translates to CSASISGASNEQFF.

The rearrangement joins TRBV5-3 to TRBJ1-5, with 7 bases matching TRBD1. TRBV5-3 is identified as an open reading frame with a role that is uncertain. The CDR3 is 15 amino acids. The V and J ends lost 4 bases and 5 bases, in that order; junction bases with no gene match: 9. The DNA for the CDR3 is TGTGCCAGAAGCCCGCCGGACAGGACAGATCAGCCCCAGCATTTT. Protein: CARSPPDRTDQPQHF.

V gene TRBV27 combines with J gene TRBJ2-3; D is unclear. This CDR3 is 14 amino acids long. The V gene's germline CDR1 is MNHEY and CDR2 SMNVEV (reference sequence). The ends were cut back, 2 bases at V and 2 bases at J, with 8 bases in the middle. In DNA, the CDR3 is TGTGCCAGCAGTTTAGAACAGTACACAGATACGCAGTATTTT. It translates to CASSLEQYTDTQYF.

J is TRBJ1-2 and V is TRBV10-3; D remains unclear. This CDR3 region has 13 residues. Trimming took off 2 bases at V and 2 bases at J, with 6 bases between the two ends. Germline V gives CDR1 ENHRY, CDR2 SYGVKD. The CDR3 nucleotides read TGTGCCATCAGTGAGGAGGGAAACTATGGCTACACCTTC. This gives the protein CAISEEGNYGYTF.

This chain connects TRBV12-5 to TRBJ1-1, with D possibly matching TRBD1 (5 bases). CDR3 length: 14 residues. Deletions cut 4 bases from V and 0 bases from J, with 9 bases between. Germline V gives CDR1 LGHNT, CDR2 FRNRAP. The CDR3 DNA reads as TGTGCTAGTGGTTCCTCGACAGTGAACACTGAAGCTTTCTTT. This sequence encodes CASGSSTVNTEAFF.

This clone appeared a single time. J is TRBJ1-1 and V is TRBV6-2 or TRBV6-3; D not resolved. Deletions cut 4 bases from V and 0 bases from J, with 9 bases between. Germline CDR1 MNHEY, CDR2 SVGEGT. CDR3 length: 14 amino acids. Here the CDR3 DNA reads TGTGCCAGCAGTTTCCCCCCAATGAACACTGAAGCTTTCTTT. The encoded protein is CASSFPPMNTEAFF.

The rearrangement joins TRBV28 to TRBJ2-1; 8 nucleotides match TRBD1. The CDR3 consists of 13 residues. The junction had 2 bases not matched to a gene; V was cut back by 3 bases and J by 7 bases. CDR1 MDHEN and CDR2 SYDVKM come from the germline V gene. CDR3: CASSFRGQNEQFF. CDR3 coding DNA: TGTGCCAGCAGTTTCAGGGGGCAAAATGAGCAGTTCTTC.

The CDR3 reads CASSQDNRQSSPLHF. As DNA, the CDR3 is TGCGCCAGCAGCCAAGATAACAGGCAGAGTTCACCCCTCCACTTT. The V gene is TRBV4-3, the J gene TRBJ1-6; D might be TRBD1 (5 bases). This CDR3 spans 15 amino acids. Trimming pared 0 bases from V and 9 bases from J, leaving 12 bases between. CDR1 and CDR2 from the germline V gene are LGHNA and YSLEER.

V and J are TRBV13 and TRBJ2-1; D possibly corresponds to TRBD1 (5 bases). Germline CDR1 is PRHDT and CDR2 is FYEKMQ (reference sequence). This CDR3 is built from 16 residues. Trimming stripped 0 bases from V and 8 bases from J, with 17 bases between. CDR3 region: CASSLGGMVGAHEQFF. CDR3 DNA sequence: TGTGCCAGCAGCTTAGGAGGTATGGTAGGGGCACATGAGCAGTTCTTC. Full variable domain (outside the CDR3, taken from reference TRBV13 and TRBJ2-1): AAGVIQSPRHLIKEKRETATLKCYPIPRHDTVYWYQQGPGQDPQFLISFYEKMQSDKGSIPDRFSAQQFSDYHSELNMSSLELGDSALYFCASSLGGMVGAHEQFFGPGTRLTVL.

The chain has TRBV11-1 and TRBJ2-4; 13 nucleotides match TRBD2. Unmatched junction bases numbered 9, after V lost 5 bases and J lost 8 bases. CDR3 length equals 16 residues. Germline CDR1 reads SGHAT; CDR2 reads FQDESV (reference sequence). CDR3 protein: CASSPRTSGGRDIQYF. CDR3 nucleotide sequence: TGTGCCAGCAGCCCGCGGACTAGCGGGGGACGGGACATTCAGTACTTC. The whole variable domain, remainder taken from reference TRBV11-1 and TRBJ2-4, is EAEVAQSPRYKITEKSQAVAFWCDPISGHATLYWYRQILGQGPELLVQFQDESVVDDSQLPKDRFSAERLKGVDSTLKIQPAELGDSAMYLCASSPRTSGGRDIQYFGAGTRLSVL.

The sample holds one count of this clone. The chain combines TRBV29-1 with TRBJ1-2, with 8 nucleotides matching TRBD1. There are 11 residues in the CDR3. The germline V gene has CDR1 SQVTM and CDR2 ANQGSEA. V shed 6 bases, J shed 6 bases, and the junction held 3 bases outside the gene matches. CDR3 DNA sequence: TGCAGCGTGCGGACAGGGCATGGCTACACCTTC. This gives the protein CSVRTGHGYTF.

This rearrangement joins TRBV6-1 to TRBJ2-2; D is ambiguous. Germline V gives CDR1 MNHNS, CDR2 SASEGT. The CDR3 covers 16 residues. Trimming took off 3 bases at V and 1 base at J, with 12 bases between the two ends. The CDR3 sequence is CASSDRSQLNTGELFF. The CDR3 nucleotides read TGTGCCAGCAGTGATCGATCACAGCTGAACACCGGGGAGCTGTTTTTT.

CDR3 in amino acids: CATSDSSWGRDKDEQFF. The DNA of the CDR3 is TGTGCCACCAGTGATTCGAGTTGGGGCAGGGACAAGGATGAGCAGTTCTTC. The chain is built from TRBV24-1 and TRBJ2-1; the D gene is possibly TRBD1 (6 bases). Germline V CDR1 and CDR2: KGHDR, SFDVKD. This CDR3 spans 17 amino acids. V lost 2 bases and J 8 bases, leaving 21 bases between the germline ends.

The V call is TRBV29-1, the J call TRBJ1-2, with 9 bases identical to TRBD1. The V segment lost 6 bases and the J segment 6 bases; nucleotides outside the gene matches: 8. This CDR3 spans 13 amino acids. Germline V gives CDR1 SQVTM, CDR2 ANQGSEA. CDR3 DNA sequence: TGCAGCGTACCGGGACAGGGCAGCGATGGCTACACCTTC. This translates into CSVPGQGSDGYTF.

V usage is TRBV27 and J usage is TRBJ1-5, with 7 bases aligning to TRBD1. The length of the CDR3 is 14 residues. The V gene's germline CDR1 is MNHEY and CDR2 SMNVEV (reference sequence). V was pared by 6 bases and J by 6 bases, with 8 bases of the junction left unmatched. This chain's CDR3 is CASSPGGGGQPQHF. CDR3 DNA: TGTGCCAGCAGCCCAGGGGGAGGTGGTCAGCCCCAGCATTTT.

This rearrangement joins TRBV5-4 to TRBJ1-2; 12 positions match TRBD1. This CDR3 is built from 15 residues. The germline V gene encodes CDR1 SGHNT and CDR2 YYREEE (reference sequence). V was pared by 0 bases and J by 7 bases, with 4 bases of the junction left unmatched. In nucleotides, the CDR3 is TGTGCCAGCAGCTTGGTAGGGACAGGGGGCATTGGCTACACCTTC. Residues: CASSLVGTGGIGYTF.

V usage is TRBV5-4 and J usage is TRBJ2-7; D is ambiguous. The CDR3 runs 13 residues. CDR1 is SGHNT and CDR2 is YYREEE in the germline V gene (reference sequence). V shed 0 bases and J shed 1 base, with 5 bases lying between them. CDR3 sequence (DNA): TGTGCCAGCAGCTTGGGAGTTTCCTACGAGCAGTACTTC. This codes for CASSLGVSYEQYF.

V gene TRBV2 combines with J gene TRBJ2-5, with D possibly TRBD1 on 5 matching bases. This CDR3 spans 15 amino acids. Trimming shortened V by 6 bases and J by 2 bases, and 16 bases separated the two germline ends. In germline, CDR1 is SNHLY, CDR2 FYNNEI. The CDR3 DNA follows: TGTGCCAGCAGGGCAGGGTTGTTCTCACAAGAGACCCAGTACTTC. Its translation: CASRAGLFSQETQYF.

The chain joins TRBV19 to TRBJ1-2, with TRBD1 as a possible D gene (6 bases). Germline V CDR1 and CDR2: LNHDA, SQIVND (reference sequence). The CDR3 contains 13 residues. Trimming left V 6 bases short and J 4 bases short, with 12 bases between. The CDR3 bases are TGTGCCAGTAGCCGACAGGCCCTCTATGGCTACACCTTC. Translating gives CASSRQALYGYTF. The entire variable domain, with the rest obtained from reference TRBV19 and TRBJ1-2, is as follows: DGGITQSPKYLFRKEGQNVTLSCEQNLNHDAMYWYRQDPGQGLRLIYYSQIVNDFQKGDIAEGYSVSREKKESFPLTVTSAQKNPTAFYLCASSRQALYGYTFGSGTRLTVV.

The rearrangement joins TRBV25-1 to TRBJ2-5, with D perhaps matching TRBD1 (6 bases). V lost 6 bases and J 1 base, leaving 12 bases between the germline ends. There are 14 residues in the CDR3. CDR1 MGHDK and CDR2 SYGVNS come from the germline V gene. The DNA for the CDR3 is TGTGCCAGCAGCCTCCAGGGGTCCCAAGAGACCCAGTACTTC. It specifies CASSLQGSQETQYF.